This section outlines one T cell receptor beta chain sequence together with its context. Its target is unknown. V was cut by 6 bases and J by 0 bases, with 12 bases left in between. Germline lookup yields CDR1 LNHDA and CDR2 SQIVND (reference sequence). CDR3 length: 16 amino acids. The data stem from a study of STAT3 mutations in large granular lymphocyte leukemia. Study-wide context: 40% of treated T-LGLL patients showed hematologic response to immunosuppression.

Study findings and constraints: At least one immunodominant TCR beta clonotype appeared in every T-cell large granular lymphocyte leukemia patient. Variable sampling intervals and differing treatment regimens complicated linking therapy response to TCR clonal burden changes.

Here immunoSEQ multiplex PCR was the method, and the copy in TCRdb shows in-frame clones only, minus some. In the table there are under 35,000 clones, over 60% of which are singletons. Sequenced: peripheral blood mononuclear cells. This clonotype was sampled from a woman aged 45-60 years with T-cell large granular lymphocyte leukemia. Some clones in this sample may be carry-over from other donors' samples. The gene calls are TRBV19 and TRBJ2-6, with D tentatively TRBD1 (5 bases). Here the CDR3 reads CASSSRGGSGANVLTF. The CDR3 coding sequence is TGTGCCAGTAGCAGTAGGGGTGGCTCTGGGGCCAACGTCCTGACTTTC.